This TCR beta chain was profiled in a study of PD-L1 blockade in urothelial cancer. Study summary: Blood analysis occurred 3 weeks (second dose) and 6 weeks after treatment start. Blood-derived samples held a median around 130,000 T cells.

Every PCR received spiked-in synthetic TCR analog templates. Repertoires were generated with immunoSEQ multiplex PCR, while TCRdb's copy carries only in-frame clones and drops some. Of roughly 87,000 clones listed, around 87% are singletons. From germline, CDR1 is GTSNPN and CDR2 SVGIG (reference sequence). The V and J ends lost 1 base and 6 bases respectively, with 16 bases between them. The CDR3 loop spans 14 amino acids. The chain has TRBV30 and TRBJ2-7, with D tentatively TRBD2 (6 bases). Sequencing used PBMCs, obtained around atezolizumab (anti-PD-L1) treatment. The receptor was derived from a woman in her 70s with urothelial cancer. CDR3 nucleotides: TGTGCCTGGAGTGCATGGGGTTTCGGGGGCGAGCAGTACTTC. Translating gives CAWSAWGFGGEQYF.